The next 24 T cell receptor beta chains were all read from a single sample in a study of shared clonotypes between healthy human individuals. Clones were read by immunoSEQ multiplex PCR, and TCRdb kept only the in-frame ones, dropping some. This sample has hundreds of thousands of clones; less than 80% occur once, and the top ten carry under 2%. The material sequenced was memory CD4+ T cells sorted from blood. Subset denoted: CD45RA-negative fraction. These receptors were taken from a woman in her twenties or thirties in good health.

In this sample, this clone turned up a few times. The rearrangement links TRBV6-6 to TRBJ1-5; no clear D. This CDR3 comprises 16 residues. The V gene lost 0 bases and the J gene lost 5 bases, with 14 bases spanning the gap. Germline V gives CDR1 MNHNY, CDR2 SVGAGI (reference sequence). CDR3 protein: CASSYSVTSGDQPQHF. In DNA, the CDR3 is TGTGCCAGCAGTTACTCGGTCACTTCGGGAGATCAGCCCCAGCATTTT.

This chain links TRBV28 with TRBJ2-7; 9 bases agree with TRBD2. This CDR3 is built from 15 residues. V was clipped by 2 bases and J by 6 bases; unmatched bases: 8. CDR1 MDHEN and CDR2 SYDVKM come from the germline V gene. The CDR3 DNA follows: TGTGCCAGCAGTTTAGGGGCGGGAGGGAGATCCGAGCAGTACTTC. Residues: CASSLGAGGRSEQYF.

The V call is TRBV4-2, the J call TRBJ2-1, with 9 nucleotides matching TRBD2. This CDR3 spans 16 amino acids. Trimming took 4 bases from V and 1 from J; bases not matched to a gene: 5. Germline V lookup: CDR1 LGHNA, CDR2 YNFKEQ. The DNA of the CDR3 is TGTGCCAGCAGCCGAGAGACTAGCGGTTCCTACAATGAGCAGTTCTTC. Its translation: CASSRETSGSYNEQFF.

V is TRBV5-1 and J is TRBJ2-7, with TRBD1 as a possible D gene (5 bases). Germline-derived CDR1 and CDR2 are SGHRS and YFSETQ. The CDR3 contains 15 residues. The V end was cut by 0 bases, the J end by 4 bases, with 14 bases between. DNA for the CDR3: TGCGCCAGCAGCTTGGTGCAGGGTCCGTCTTACGAGCAGTACTTC. Translated, it gives CASSLVQGPSYEQYF.

The chain links TRBV25-1 to TRBJ2-7; the match to TRBD1 covers 9 bases. V lost 2 bases to trimming and J lost 5 bases; unmatched junction nucleotides: 4. Germline lookup yields CDR1 MGHDK and CDR2 SYGVNS. The CDR3 runs to 14 residues. Here the CDR3 DNA reads TGTGCCAGCAGTGAAACAGGGGGCAAGCACGAGCAGTACTTC. Translation gives CASSETGGKHEQYF.

This clone was observed a single time. A read error is the likely source, as a far larger clone sits one nucleotide away. The rearrangement uses TRBV7-6 and TRBJ2-7, with D possibly being TRBD2 (5 bases). The germline gives CDR1 SGHVS, CDR2 FNYEAQ. The CDR3 extends over 14 amino acids. DNA for the CDR3: TGTACCAGCAGCTTAGCGAACGGCCCCTACGAGCAGTACTTC. Protein product: CTSSLANGPYEQYF.

Only a few counts were recorded for this clone. This chain joins TRBV6-1 and TRBJ1-1; D is undetermined. This CDR3 is 15 amino acids long. The germline CDR1 and CDR2 sequences are MNHNS and SASEGT. The V and J ends lost 2 bases and 1 base respectively, with 11 bases between them. The CDR3 protein is CASSEWPDQNTEAFF. The CDR3 bases are TGTGCCAGCAGTGAATGGCCCGACCAGAACACTGAAGCTTTCTTT.

The J gene is TRBJ1-2, the V gene TRBV28; possible D gene TRBD1, 6 bases. Germline V gives CDR1 MDHEN, CDR2 SYDVKM. Trimming cost V 7 bases and J 2 bases, with 17 bases left between them. This CDR3 has 15 residues. CDR3 sequence reads: CASNQAGARNYGYTF. In DNA form, the CDR3 reads TGTGCCAGCAACCAGGCGGGGGCTAGGAACTATGGCTACACCTTC.

The chain combines TRBV27 with TRBJ2-2, with 7 bases fitting TRBD2. This CDR3 contains 18 residues. The V and J ends lost 4 bases and 0 bases, in that order; junction bases with no gene match: 11. Per the germline V gene, CDR1 is MNHEY and CDR2 is SMNVEV (reference sequence). DNA for the CDR3: TGTGCCAGCAGTTGGGGGTGGGCTAGCGGTACGAACACCGGGGAGCTGTTTTTT. It yields the protein CASSWGWASGTNTGELFF.

V usage is TRBV12-2 and J usage is TRBJ2-3; the table's TRBD2 call for D was not verified on the DNA. TRBV12-2 is a pseudogene. The CDR3 extends over 13 amino acids. CDR3 bases: TGTGCAAGTCGCTTAGTGGGACTTCGTACGCAGTATTTT. Protein sequence: CASRLVGLRTQYF.

This clone was counted only a few times. V gene TRBV27 combines with J gene TRBJ2-3; possibly TRBD1 or TRBD2 for D (5 bases each). Germline-derived CDR1 and CDR2 are MNHEY and SMNVEV (reference sequence). This CDR3 is 14 amino acids long. V lost 4 bases, J lost 1 base, and 9 bases lay in between. This CDR3 is CASSSGGGTDTQYF. The DNA of the CDR3 is TGTGCCAGCAGTTCTGGGGGAGGCACAGATACGCAGTATTTT.

The chain combines TRBV4-1 with TRBJ1-2, with D unresolved. V was cut by 0 bases and J by 4 bases, with 12 bases left in between. Germline values: CDR1 MGHRA, CDR2 YSYEKL. The CDR3 is 15 residues long. CDR3 DNA: TGCGCCAGCAGCCAAGATTATCGGGTCGGCTATGGCTACACCTTC. It specifies CASSQDYRVGYGYTF.

The V and J genes are TRBV11-3 and TRBJ1-4; no clear D gene. The germline gives CDR1 SGHNT, CDR2 YENEEA. V was clipped by 6 bases and J by 5 bases, with 13 bases between them. This CDR3 has 14 amino acids. The DNA of the CDR3 is TGTGCCAGCAGGTACCACCTGCGGAATGAAAAACTGTTTTTT. Translating it yields CASRYHLRNEKLFF.

The rearrangement uses TRBV5-1 and TRBJ2-7; a possible D gene is TRBD2 (6 bases). This CDR3 region has 20 residues. Trimming took 2 bases from V and 7 from J, leaving 34 bases between them. Germline values: CDR1 SGHRS, CDR2 YFSETQ. The CDR3 DNA follows: TGCGCCAGCAGCTTCCGGGGCGCACCCCACCGGCGATCCAACGCGGGGGAGCAGTACTTC. Translating it yields CASSFRGAPHRRSNAGEQYF.

DNA for the CDR3: TGTGCCAGCAGGCCGGGACAGAGCACAGATACGCAGTATTTT. Protein sequence: CASRPGQSTDTQYF. The chain employs TRBV6-6 and TRBJ2-3, with 7 bases fitting TRBD1. Germline lookup yields CDR1 MNHNY and CDR2 SVGAGI (reference sequence). The CDR3 is made up of 14 amino acids. The V and J ends lost 6 bases and 0 bases, in that order; junction bases with no gene match: 3.

The J gene is TRBJ1-1, the V gene TRBV28, with 9 bases lining up with TRBD1. The CDR3 is 15 amino acids. The ends lost 2 bases at V and 4 bases at J; junction bases unmatched: 5. Germline V gene data show CDR1 as MDHEN and CDR2 as SYDVKM. CDR3 protein: CASSLPGTGLTEAFF. Written as DNA, the CDR3 is TGTGCCAGCAGTTTACCCGGGACAGGGCTCACTGAAGCTTTCTTT.

V and J are TRBV5-1 and TRBJ1-1; weak D call: TRBD1 (6 bases). Looked up from germline, CDR1 is SGHRS and CDR2 is YFSETQ. V was shortened by 4 bases and J by 0 bases, with 19 bases between the two germline ends. The CDR3 is 17 residues long. As DNA, the CDR3 is TGCGCCAGCAGCAACCTCCAGGGGTTTGGGATGAACACTGAAGCTTTCTTT. Amino acid sequence: CASSNLQGFGMNTEAFF.

The CDR3 spells CASSLERTPSYEQYF. CDR3 DNA sequence: TGTGCCAGCAGCTTAGAACGGACTCCTTCCTACGAGCAGTACTTC. The chain combines TRBV7-9 with TRBJ2-7; possible D gene TRBD2, 5 bases. The length of the CDR3 is 15 residues. V was trimmed by 1 base and J by 1 base, leaving 11 bases between them. Germline-derived CDR1 and CDR2 are SEHNR and FQNEAQ (reference sequence).

This chain links TRBV19 with TRBJ2-1, with D perhaps matching TRBD2 (6 bases). Germline CDR1 and CDR2: LNHDA and SQIVND (reference sequence). This CDR3 contains 14 residues. Trimming took off 5 bases at V and 2 bases at J, with 10 bases between the two ends. For the CDR3, the DNA is TGTGCCAGTAGTTCCGGGACTCCCTACAATGAGCAGTTCTTC. This encodes CASSSGTPYNEQFF.

The chain has TRBV2 and TRBJ2-7; a weak D match, TRBD1 (6 bases). CDR1 and CDR2 (germline): SNHLY, FYNNEI. The CDR3 length is 12 residues. V was shortened by 5 bases and J by 11 bases, with 16 bases between the two germline ends. Here the CDR3 DNA reads TGTGCCAGCAGTCGGGACACCGGTGTTAAGTACTTC. Translated, it gives CASSRDTGVKYF.

The chain employs TRBV11-2 and TRBJ2-7, with TRBD2 identical over 9 bases. The ends lost 3 bases at V and 5 bases at J; junction bases unmatched: 8. Germline assignment: CDR1 SGHAT and CDR2 FQNNGV. This CDR3 is 15 amino acids long. The CDR3 DNA sequence: TGTGCCAGCAGCTTTGTAGCGGGAGCTAGGGACGAGCAGTACTTC. Translating it yields CASSFVAGARDEQYF.

The chain recombines TRBV2 with TRBJ2-1; the match to TRBD2 covers 11 bases. The CDR3 is 16 amino acids. The germline V gene encodes CDR1 SNHLY and CDR2 FYNNEI. The junction had 12 bases not matched to a gene; V was cut back by 5 bases and J by 9 bases. The DNA for the CDR3 is TGTGCCAGCAGTACCTTAGCGGGAGGGGGGTCCAGTGAGCAGTTCTTC. Protein product: CASSTLAGGGSSEQFF. Together with reference TRBV2 and TRBJ2-1, the CDR3 gives the full variable domain: EPEVTQTPSHQVTQMGQEVILRCVPISNHLYFYWYRQILGQKVEFLVSFYNNEISEKSEIFDDQFSVERPDGSNFTLKIRSTKLEDSAMYFCASSTLAGGGSSEQFFGPGTRLTVL.

V gene TRBV2 combines with J gene TRBJ2-2; D gene unclear. Trimming removed 3 bases at V and 1 base at J, with 6 bases between. Germline V gene lookup returns CDR1 SNHLY and CDR2 FYNNEI. This CDR3 is built from 14 residues. The CDR3 nucleotides are TGTGCCAGCAGTGAGTGGGGGAACACCGGGGAGCTGTTTTTT. Amino acids: CASSEWGNTGELFF.

This clone showed up just once. The rearrangement joins TRBV9 to TRBJ2-5; D gene uncertain. Per the germline V gene, CDR1 is SGDLS and CDR2 is YYNGEE. The CDR3 covers 13 residues. V lost 3 bases, J lost 2 bases, and 8 bases lay in between. The CDR3 spells CASSEGIQETQYF. The DNA of the CDR3 is TGTGCCAGCAGCGAAGGGATTCAAGAGACCCAGTACTTC.